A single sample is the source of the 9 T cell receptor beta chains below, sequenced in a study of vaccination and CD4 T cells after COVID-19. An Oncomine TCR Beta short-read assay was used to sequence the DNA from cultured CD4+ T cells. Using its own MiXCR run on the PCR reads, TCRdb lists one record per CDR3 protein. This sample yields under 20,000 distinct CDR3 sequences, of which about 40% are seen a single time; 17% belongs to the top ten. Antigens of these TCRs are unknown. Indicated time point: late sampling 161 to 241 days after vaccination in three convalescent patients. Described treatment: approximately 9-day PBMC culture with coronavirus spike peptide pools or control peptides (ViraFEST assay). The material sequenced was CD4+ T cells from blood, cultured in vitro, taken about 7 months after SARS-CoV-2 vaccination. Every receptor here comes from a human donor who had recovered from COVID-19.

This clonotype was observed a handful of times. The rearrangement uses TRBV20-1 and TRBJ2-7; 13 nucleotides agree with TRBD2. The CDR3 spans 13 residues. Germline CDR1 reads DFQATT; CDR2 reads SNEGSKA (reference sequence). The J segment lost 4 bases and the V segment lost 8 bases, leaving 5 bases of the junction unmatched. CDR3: CSPRLAGGYEQYF. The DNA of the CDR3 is TGCAGTCCAAGACTAGCGGGGGGATACGAGCAGTACTTC.

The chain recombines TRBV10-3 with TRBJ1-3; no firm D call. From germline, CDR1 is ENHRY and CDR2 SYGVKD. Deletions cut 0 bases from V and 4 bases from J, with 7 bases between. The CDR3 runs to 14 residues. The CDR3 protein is CAISESIDGNTIYF. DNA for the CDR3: TGTGCCATCAGTGAGTCGATAGACGGAAACACCATATATTTT.

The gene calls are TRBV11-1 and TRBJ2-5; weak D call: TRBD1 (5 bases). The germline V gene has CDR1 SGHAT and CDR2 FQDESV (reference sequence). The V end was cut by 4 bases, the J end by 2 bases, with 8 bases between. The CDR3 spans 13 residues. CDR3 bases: TGTGCCAGCAGCTGGGCAGGGCAAGAGACCCAGTACTTC. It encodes CASSWAGQETQYF.

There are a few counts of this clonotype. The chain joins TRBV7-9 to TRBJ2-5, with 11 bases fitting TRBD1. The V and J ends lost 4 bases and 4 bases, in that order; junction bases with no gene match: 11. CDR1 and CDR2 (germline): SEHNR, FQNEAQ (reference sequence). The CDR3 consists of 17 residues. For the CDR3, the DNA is TGTGCCAGCAGCTCCGCCCGGGGGACAGGGGGACGAGAGACCCAGTACTTC. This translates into CASSSARGTGGRETQYF.

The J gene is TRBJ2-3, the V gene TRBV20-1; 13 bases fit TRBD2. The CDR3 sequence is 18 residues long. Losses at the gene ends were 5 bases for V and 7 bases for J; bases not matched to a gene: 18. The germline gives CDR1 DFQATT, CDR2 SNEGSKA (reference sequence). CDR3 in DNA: TGCAGTGCTGCCCCGGGACTAGCGGGGCTAGAGAGAAGTTATACGCAGTATTTT. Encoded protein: CSAAPGLAGLERSYTQYF.

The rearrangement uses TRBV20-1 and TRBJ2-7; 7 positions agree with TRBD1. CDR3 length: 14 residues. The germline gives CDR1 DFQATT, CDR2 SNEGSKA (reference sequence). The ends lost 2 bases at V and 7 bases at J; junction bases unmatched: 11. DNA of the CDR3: TGCAGTGCTAGAACGTCAGGGGGAAGATTTGAGCAGTACTTC. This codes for CSARTSGGRFEQYF.

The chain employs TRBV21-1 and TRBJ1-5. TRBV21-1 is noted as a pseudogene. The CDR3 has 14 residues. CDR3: CVSGGVGSNQPQHF. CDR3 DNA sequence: TGTGTCAGCGGCGGGGTGGGGAGCAATCAGCCCCAGCATTTT.

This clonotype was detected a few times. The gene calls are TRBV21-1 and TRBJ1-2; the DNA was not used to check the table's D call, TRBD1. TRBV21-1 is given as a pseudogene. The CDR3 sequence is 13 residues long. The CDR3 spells CASSDRQDYGYTF. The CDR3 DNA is TGTGCCAGCAGCGATAGACAGGACTATGGCTACACCTTC.

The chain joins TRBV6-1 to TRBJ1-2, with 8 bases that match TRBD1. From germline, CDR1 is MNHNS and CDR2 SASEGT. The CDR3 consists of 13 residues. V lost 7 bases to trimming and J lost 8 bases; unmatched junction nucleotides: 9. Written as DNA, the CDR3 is TGTGCCAGCATGACGCAGGGGGCTTGGGGCTACACCTTC. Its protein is CASMTQGAWGYTF.